What follows is one T cell receptor (beta chain) and its context. The antigen remains undetermined. The data are from a study of cytomegalovirus exposure and HLA in healthy donors. Study at large: For the approximately 400 genotyped donors, over 80% fell within the Caucasian-associated ancestry cluster.

Vbeta (60) and Jbeta (13) primers were used in the PCR. Using immunoSEQ multiplex PCR, the repertoire was profiled, and TCRdb retains in-frame clones only, with some absent. Of 98,000 or so clones detected, 60% to 80% appear once; the ten largest clones hold approximately 8%. Whole-study results and caveats: By a later analysis, the bulk of CMV-associated TCR beta chains appeared HLA-restricted. Analyses of presence/absence relied on an assumption of roughly uniform sequencing depth across donors.

Sequences were obtained from PBMCs. This receptor was obtained from a female donor in good health and CMV-seronegative.

CDR3 sequence reads: CASSQLTGGLGEKLFF. The DNA of the CDR3 is TGTGCCAGCAGCCAATTAACAGGTGGCCTTGGAGAAAAACTGTTTTTT. The chain recombines TRBV14 with TRBJ1-4; possible D gene TRBD1, 5 bases. Germline V gene lookup returns CDR1 SGHDN and CDR2 FVKESK. CDR3 length: 16 amino acids. V was cut by 2 bases and J by 8 bases, with 18 bases left in between.